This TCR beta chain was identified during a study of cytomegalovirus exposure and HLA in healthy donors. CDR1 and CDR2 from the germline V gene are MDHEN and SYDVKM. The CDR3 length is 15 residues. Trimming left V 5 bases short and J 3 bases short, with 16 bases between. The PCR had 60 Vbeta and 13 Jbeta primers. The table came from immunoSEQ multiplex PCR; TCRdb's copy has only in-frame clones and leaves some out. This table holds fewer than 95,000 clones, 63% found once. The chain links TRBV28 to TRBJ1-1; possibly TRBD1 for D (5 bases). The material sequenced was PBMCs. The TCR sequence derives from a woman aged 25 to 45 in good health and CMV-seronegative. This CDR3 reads CASSLTWGGDTEAFF. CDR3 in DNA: TGTGCCAGCAGTCTCACGTGGGGGGGGGACACTGAAGCTTTCTTT.